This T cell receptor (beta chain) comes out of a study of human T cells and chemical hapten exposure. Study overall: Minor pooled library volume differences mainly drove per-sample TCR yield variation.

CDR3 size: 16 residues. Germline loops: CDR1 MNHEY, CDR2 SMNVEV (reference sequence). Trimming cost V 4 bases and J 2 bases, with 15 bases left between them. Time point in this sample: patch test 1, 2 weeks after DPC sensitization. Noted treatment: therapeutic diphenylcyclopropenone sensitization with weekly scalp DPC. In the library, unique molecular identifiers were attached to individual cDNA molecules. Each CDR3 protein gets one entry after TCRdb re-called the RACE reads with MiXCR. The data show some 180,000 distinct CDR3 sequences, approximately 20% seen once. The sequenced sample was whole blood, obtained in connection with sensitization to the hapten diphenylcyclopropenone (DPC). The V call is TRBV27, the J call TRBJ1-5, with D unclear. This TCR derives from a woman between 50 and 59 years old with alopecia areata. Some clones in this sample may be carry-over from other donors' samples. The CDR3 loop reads CASSSASIGGNQPQHF. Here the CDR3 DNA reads TGTGCCAGCAGTTCAGCCTCAATTGGGGGCAATCAGCCCCAGCATTTT.